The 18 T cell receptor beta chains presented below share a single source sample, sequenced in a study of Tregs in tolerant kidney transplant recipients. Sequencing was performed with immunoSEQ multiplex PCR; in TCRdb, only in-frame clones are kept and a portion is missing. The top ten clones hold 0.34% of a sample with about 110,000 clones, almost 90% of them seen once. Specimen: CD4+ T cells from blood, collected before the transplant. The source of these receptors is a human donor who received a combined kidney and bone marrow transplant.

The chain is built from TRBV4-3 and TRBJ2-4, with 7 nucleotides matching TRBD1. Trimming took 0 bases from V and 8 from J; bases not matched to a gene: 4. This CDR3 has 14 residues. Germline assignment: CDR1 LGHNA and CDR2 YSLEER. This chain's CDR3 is CASSQDGQGDIQYF. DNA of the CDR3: TGCGCCAGCAGCCAAGATGGGCAGGGGGACATTCAGTACTTC.

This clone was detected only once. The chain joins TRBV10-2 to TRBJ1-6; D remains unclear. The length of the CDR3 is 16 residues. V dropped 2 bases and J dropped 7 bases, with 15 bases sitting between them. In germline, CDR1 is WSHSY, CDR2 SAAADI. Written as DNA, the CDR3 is TGCGCCAGCAGTGAGGCGCGAGGGATAAGCAATTCACCCCTCCACTTT. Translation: CASSEARGISNSPLHF.

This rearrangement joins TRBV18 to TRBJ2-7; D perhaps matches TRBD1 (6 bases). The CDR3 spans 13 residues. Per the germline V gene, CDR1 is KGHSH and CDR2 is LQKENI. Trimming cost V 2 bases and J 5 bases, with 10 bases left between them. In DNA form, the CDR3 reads TGTGCCAGCTCACCAGGGACAAGAAACGAGCAGTACTTC. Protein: CASSPGTRNEQYF.

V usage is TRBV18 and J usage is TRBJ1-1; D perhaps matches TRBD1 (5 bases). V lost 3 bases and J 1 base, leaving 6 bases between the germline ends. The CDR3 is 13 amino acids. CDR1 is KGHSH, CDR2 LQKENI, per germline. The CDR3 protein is CASSPQGNTEAFF. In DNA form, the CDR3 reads TGTGCCAGCTCACCGCAGGGGAACACTGAAGCTTTCTTT. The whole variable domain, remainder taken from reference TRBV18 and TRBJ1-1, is NAGVMQNPRHLVRRRGQEARLRCSPMKGHSHVYWYRQLPEEGLKFMVYLQKENIIDESGMPKERFSAEFPKEGPSILRIQQVVRGDSAAYFCASSPQGNTEAFFGQGTRLTVV.

CDR3 protein: CASSDRASGQETQYF. For the CDR3, the DNA is TGTGCCAGCAGTGACAGAGCTAGCGGACAAGAGACCCAGTACTTC. V is TRBV6-4 and J is TRBJ2-5, with 7 bases that match TRBD2. The junction had 5 bases not matched to a gene; V was cut back by 2 bases and J by 2 bases. The CDR3 consists of 15 residues. CDR1 MRHNA and CDR2 SNTAGT come from the germline V gene.

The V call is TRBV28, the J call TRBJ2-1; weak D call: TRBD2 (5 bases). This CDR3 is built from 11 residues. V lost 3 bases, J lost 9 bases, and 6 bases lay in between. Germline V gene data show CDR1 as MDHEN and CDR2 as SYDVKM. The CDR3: CASSFRGEQFF. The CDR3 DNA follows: TGTGCCAGCAGTTTTCGGGGTGAGCAGTTCTTC.

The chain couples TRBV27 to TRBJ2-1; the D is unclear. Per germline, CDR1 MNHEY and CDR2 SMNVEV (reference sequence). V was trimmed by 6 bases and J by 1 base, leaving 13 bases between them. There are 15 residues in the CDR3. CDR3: CASRRQPGSYNEQFF. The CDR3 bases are TGTGCCAGCAGGAGACAACCCGGTTCCTACAATGAGCAGTTCTTC.

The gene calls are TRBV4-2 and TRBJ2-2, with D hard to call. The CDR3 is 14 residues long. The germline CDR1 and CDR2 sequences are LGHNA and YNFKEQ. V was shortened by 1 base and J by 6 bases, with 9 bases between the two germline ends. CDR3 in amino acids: CASSQVAFPGELFF. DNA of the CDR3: TGTGCCAGCAGCCAAGTGGCCTTTCCCGGGGAGCTGTTTTTT.

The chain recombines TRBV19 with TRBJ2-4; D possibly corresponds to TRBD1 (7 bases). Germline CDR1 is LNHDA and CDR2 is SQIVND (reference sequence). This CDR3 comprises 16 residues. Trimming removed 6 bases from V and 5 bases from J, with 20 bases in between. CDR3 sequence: CASSLRQGGQENIQYF. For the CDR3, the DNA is TGTGCCAGTAGCCTAAGACAGGGAGGTCAGGAAAACATTCAGTACTTC. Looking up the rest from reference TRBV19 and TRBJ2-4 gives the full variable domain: DGGITQSPKYLFRKEGQNVTLSCEQNLNHDAMYWYRQDPGQGLRLIYYSQIVNDFQKGDIAEGYSVSREKKESFPLTVTSAQKNPTAFYLCASSLRQGGQENIQYFGAGTRLSVL.

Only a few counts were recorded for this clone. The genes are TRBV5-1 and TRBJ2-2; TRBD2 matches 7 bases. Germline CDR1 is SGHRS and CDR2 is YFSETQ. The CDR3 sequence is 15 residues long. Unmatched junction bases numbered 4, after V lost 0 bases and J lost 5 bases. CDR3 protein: CASSLAGEGTGELFF. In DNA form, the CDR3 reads TGCGCCAGCAGCTTGGCCGGGGAGGGGACCGGGGAGCTGTTTTTT.

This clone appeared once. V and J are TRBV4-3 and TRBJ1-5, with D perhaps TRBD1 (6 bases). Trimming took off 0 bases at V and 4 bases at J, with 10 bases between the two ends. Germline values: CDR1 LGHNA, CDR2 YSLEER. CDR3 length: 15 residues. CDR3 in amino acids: CASSQDLRGNQPQHF. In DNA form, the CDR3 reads TGCGCCAGCAGCCAAGATTTGAGGGGGAATCAGCCCCAGCATTTT.

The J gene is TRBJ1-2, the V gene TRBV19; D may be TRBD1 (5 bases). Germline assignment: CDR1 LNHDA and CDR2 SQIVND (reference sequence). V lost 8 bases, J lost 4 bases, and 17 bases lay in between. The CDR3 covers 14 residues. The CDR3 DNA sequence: TGTGCCAGTCGGAGTCACGGGACTCTCTATGGCTACACCTTC. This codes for CASRSHGTLYGYTF.

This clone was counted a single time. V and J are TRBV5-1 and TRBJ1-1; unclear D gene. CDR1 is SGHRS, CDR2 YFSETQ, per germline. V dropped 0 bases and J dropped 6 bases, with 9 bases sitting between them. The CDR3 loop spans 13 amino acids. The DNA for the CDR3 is TGCGCCAGCAGCTTGGGCCAGTTGGCTGAAGCTTTCTTT. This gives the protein CASSLGQLAEAFF.

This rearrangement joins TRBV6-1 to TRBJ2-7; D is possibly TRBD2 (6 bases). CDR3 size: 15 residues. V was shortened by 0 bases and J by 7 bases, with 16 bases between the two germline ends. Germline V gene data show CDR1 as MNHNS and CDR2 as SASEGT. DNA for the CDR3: TGTGCCAGCAGTGAAGCCCGATACCGTAGCGGAGAGCAGTACTTC. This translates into CASSEARYRSGEQYF.

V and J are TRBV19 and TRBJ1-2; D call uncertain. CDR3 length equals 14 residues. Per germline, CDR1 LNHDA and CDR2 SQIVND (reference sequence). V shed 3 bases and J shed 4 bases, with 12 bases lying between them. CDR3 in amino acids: CASSIGENSYGYTF. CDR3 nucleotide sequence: TGTGCCAGTAGTATTGGGGAGAATAGCTATGGCTACACCTTC.

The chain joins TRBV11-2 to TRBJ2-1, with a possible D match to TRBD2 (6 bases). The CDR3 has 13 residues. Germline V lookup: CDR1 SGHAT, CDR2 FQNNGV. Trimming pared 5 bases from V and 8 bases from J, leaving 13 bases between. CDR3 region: CASSRPLADEQFF. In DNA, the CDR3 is TGTGCCAGCAGCCGACCACTAGCCGATGAGCAGTTCTTC.

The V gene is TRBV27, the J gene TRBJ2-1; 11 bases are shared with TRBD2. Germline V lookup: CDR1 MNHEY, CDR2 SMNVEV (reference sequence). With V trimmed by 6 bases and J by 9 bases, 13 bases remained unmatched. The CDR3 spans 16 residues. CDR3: CASRGIAGGPGLEQFF. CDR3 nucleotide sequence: TGTGCCAGCAGGGGAATAGCGGGAGGGCCGGGCCTTGAGCAGTTCTTC.

The DNA for the CDR3 is TGTGCCAGCAGCCTAAGGACAGTAGGGTCACCCCTCCACTTT. Translating gives CASSLRTVGSPLHF. This chain links TRBV5-6 with TRBJ1-6, with D possibly TRBD1 on 6 matching bases. This CDR3 region has 14 residues. Per germline, CDR1 SGHDT and CDR2 YYEEEE. The V end lost 4 bases, the J end lost 10 bases, and 15 bases lay between the germline ends.